This T cell receptor (beta chain) was captured by sequencing in a study of shared clonotypes between healthy human individuals (dated by TCRdb to 2018 to 2021). For context, the study as a whole: A couple of women and a few men aged 18 to 49 years were included in the cohort. For each donor, CD4 naive and CD4 memory were each given three plates, CD8 naive was given two plates, and CD8 memory was given one plate. To estimate repertoire size and how much clonotypes are shared between individuals, the study performed deep sequencing of blood TCR repertoires from five healthy adults. To increase sequencing depth and limit assay-specific biases, TCR repertoire library preparation and sequencing were carried out by different laboratories using diverse techniques. Per donor, leukapheresis produced somewhere between about 0.94 and 9.5 billion PBMCs.

Reading from cysteine to phenylalanine, the CDR3 counts 14 amino acids. The DNA shown is the 42-base CDR3, in frame from base 1. V is cut by 5 bases and J by 2 bases, and the space between the germline ends is 10 bases. The germline V gene gives CDR1 as MNHEY and CDR2 as SVGAGI. Concerning this clone itself: No antigen is known for it. Base quality data are lacking; no much larger clone is found one base away.

The donors were healthy, HIV-negative adults with no recently reported acute infections or vaccinations. Only Caucasian adults living in Nashville, Tennessee, USA were represented among the donors. Magnetic negative selection was used to enrich CD4+ T cells, after which naive cells were positively selected on CD45RA and the negative fraction became the memory subset. Blood was obtained by leukapheresis, after which PBMCs were separated by Ficoll-Histopaque density gradient centrifugation and cryopreserved in liquid nitrogen vapor phase. Analytical flow cytometry was used to check the purity and quantity of each magnetically sorted T cell population. Genomic DNA was isolated from every sorted fraction and measured by UV absorbance on a Nanodrop 2000c. Points the paper makes about the study in general: Pairwise subsampling led to the expectation that sequencing depth would affect the degree of clonotype sharing among donors. The small number of donors limited the genetic and exposure-history diversity represented. Only blood was sampled, and tissue TCR repertoires likely differ from those in blood. Incomplete sequencing was indicated by rarefaction of sorted-subset datasets, despite the large sequencing depth. Compared with non-shared clonotypes, the clonotypes found in all four sorted-subset donors had higher generation probabilities. Across a handful of donors, about 5.2% of naive CD4, 3% to 4% of naive CD8, around 2.1% of memory CD4, and over 0.35% of memory CD8 clonotypes were shared. Larger estimated clonotype richness was generally found for naive subsets than for memory subsets.

TCR CDR3 regions were amplified from genomic DNA by multiplex PCR using the deep immunoSEQ assay. Extracted genomic DNA from each cell subset was spread evenly across all wells of several immunoSEQ 96-well plates, with each plate serving as a replicate. Each replicate PCR for sorted subsets received 200 ng genomic DNA, equal to roughly 29,000 T cell genomes. Purified libraries were measured with a Qubit 3.0 fluorometer, size-checked on a Bioanalyzer 2100, and measured again with the KAPA Library Quantification kit. Each immunoSEQ 96-well plate was sequenced on its own single-read 150-cycle Illumina NextSeq 550 flow cell. The authors processed their data as follows. The immunoSEQ output contained only junctional sequences without quality scores, so filtering could not match that applied to full-length reads. Sequences were annotated with PyIR, a Python wrapper for IgBLAST v1.9, using IMGT germline references to assign V/J genes and CDR3. Reads were removed for weak V/J assignments (E-value above 1e-6), missing CDR3, stop codons, out-of-frame junctions, or ambiguous translated residues. V3J clonotypes were defined by identical inferred V gene, J gene, and CDR3 amino acid sequence. Percentage overlap between repertoires was computed as shared unique clonotypes divided by the size of the smaller repertoire. Richness of each repertoire was evaluated using RTK rarefaction, the Chao1 estimator, and Recon v2.1 estimates of unobserved clonotypes. Generation probabilities for all TCRbeta clonotypes obtained by the gDNA method from several donors were computed using OLGA. In its TCRdb copy, this immuneACCESS table keeps in-frame sequences only and misses some clones. Where compared with another copy, unresolved V genes explain less than half of these, and the others have no known cause. V and J calls and clone size are copied from that table; D and trimming were computed from the DNA. A total of 2 million to 2.5 million clones appear in this sample, roughly 95% of them only once. Around 0.13% of the sample is taken by the ten largest.

Sequenced sample: naive CD4+ T cells sorted from blood. This sample's cell subset or site label indicates: CD45RA+ positively selected. The rearrangement joined TRBV6-5 to TRBJ1-3; matching of 6 bases hints at TRBD1 as the D gene. This receptor was obtained from a man aged 18 to 35 in good health. CDR3 loop: CASSTDRPGNTIYF. The nucleotide sequence reads as follows: TGTGCCAGCAGTACCGACAGGCCTGGAAACACCATATATTTT.